The 13 T cell receptor beta chains below all came from one sample that was sequenced in a study of blood T cell repertoires in COVID-19. This table comes from immunoSEQ multiplex PCR, and its TCRdb copy is limited to in-frame clones, with some not included. The profile shows 25,000 to 35,000 clones, about 90% of them singletons. The sequenced sample was peripheral blood. The source is a human donor with active COVID-19. The donor label of this sample is uncertain.

The chain is built from TRBV28 and TRBJ2-3; the D gene is possibly TRBD2 (5 bases). Trimming took 8 bases from V and 2 from J, leaving 23 bases between them. Germline CDR1 reads MDHEN; CDR2 reads SYDVKM. The CDR3 has 17 residues. This CDR3 reads CASLVNPGGAATDTQYF. DNA of the CDR3: TGTGCCAGCTTAGTAAACCCTGGAGGAGCGGCCACAGATACGCAGTATTTT.

The V gene is TRBV6-1, the J gene TRBJ1-5, with 7 bases fitting TRBD1. This CDR3 spans 16 amino acids. J gave up 1 base and V 4 bases, and 7 bases lay outside the gene matches. Germline CDR1 MNHNS, CDR2 SASEGT. The CDR3 nucleotides are TGTGCCAGCAGTGCGTCCGACAGGGCAAGCAATCAGCCCCAGCATTTT. This sequence encodes CASSASDRASNQPQHF.

V gene TRBV3-1 (or the pseudogene TRBV3-2) combines with J gene TRBJ2-5, with 8 bases aligning to TRBD1. The CDR3 is 15 amino acids. CDR1 is LGHDT and CDR2 is YNNKEL in the germline V gene (reference sequence). V shed 4 bases and J 0 bases; nucleotides not matched to a gene: 4. CDR3 bases: TGTGCCAGCAGCCCGTGGACAGGGAACCAAGAGACCCAGTACTTC. Residues: CASSPWTGNQETQYF.

The chain couples TRBV11-2 to TRBJ2-5, with D possibly TRBD2 on 6 matching bases. Germline V lookup: CDR1 SGHAT, CDR2 FQNNGV. This CDR3 is 14 amino acids long. The ends were cut back, 2 bases at V and 3 bases at J, with 10 bases in the middle. The CDR3 protein is CASSLLGRKETQYF. As DNA, the CDR3 is TGTGCCAGCAGCTTATTGGGGAGGAAAGAGACCCAGTACTTC.

DNA for the CDR3: TGTGCCAGCAGCTCGGGTCTTATTTCTGGAAACACCATATATTTT. Residues: CASSSGLISGNTIYF. This chain uses TRBV28 with TRBJ1-3; D is unresolved. This CDR3 is built from 15 residues. V gave up 6 bases and J gave up 1 base, with 13 bases separating them. Germline CDR1 is MDHEN and CDR2 is SYDVKM.

This clone was seen only once. This chain joins TRBV5-4 and TRBJ2-2; 10 bases align to TRBD2. Trimming took 4 bases from V and 4 from J; bases not matched to a gene: 10. The CDR3 spans 17 residues. Germline lookup yields CDR1 SGHNT and CDR2 YYREEE (reference sequence). Here the CDR3 reads CASSPRAGGLRTGELFF. CDR3 nucleotides: TGTGCCAGCAGCCCTAGAGCGGGGGGGCTCCGCACCGGGGAGCTGTTTTTT.

This clone was seen a few times. The chain couples TRBV27 to TRBJ2-7; 8 bases line up with TRBD1. The CDR3 runs to 15 residues. Germline V CDR1 and CDR2: MNHEY, SMNVEV (reference sequence). J lost 7 bases, V lost 5 bases, and 13 bases had no gene match. CDR3 region: CASSPRTGYNEEQYF. CDR3 DNA sequence: TGTGCCAGCAGTCCCCGGACAGGGTACAATGAAGAGCAGTACTTC.

The chain joins TRBV3-1 (or the pseudogene TRBV3-2) to TRBJ2-3; 10 bases agree with TRBD2. The CDR3 length is 16 residues. Germline V gives CDR1 LGHDT, CDR2 YNNKEL (reference sequence). V was clipped by 1 base and J by 6 bases; unmatched bases: 7. The CDR3 reads CASSQVGLATFDTQYF. The CDR3 coding sequence is TGTGCCAGCAGCCAAGTGGGACTAGCGACGTTTGATACGCAGTATTTT.

The CDR3 nucleotides are TGTGCCAGCAGCCGTTCTGTAGTTTCCTACAATGAGCAGTTCTTC. This translates into CASSRSVVSYNEQFF. The chain couples TRBV7-9 to TRBJ2-1; D unresolved. Per germline, CDR1 SEHNR and CDR2 FQNEAQ (reference sequence). The CDR3 has 15 amino acids. Trimming shortened V by 5 bases and J by 1 base, and 12 bases separated the two germline ends.

This chain uses TRBV25-1 with TRBJ2-7, with 9 nucleotides matching TRBD1. Germline CDR1 MGHDK, CDR2 SYGVNS. The CDR3 runs 14 residues. J gave up 3 bases and V 1 base, and 1 base lay outside the gene matches. CDR3 region: CASSESDRGYEQYF. Written as DNA, the CDR3 is TGTGCCAGCAGTGAATCGGACAGGGGCTACGAGCAGTACTTC.

The DNA for the CDR3 is TGTGCCAGCAGGTCCGGGACAGGGGAGTACGAGCAGTACTTC. It is translated as CASRSGTGEYEQYF. The chain links TRBV7-9 to TRBJ2-7, with 10 bases lining up with TRBD1. The V segment lost 6 bases and the J segment 4 bases; nucleotides outside the gene matches: 6. The V gene's germline CDR1 is SEHNR and CDR2 FQNEAQ (reference sequence). CDR3 length: 14 amino acids.

This chain connects TRBV10-1 to TRBJ2-3; 12 bases are shared with TRBD2. Germline CDR1 WNHNN, CDR2 SYGVQD (reference sequence). The junction had 3 bases not matched to a gene; V was cut back by 3 bases and J by 2 bases. The length of the CDR3 is 16 residues. The CDR3: CASSDRTSGNTDTQYF. In DNA, the CDR3 is TGCGCCAGCAGTGATCGGACTAGCGGGAACACAGATACGCAGTATTTT.

The rearrangement uses TRBV5-1 and TRBJ2-2; tentatively, D is TRBD1 (6 bases). The CDR3 spans 16 residues. V was clipped by 5 bases and J by 2 bases, with 16 bases between them. Germline V gene lookup returns CDR1 SGHRS and CDR2 YFSETQ. CDR3 residues: CASRVRTEANTGELFF. The CDR3 DNA reads as TGCGCCAGCAGAGTCAGGACAGAAGCTAACACCGGGGAGCTGTTTTTT. The full variable domain, in which reference TRBV5-1 and TRBJ2-2 provide the parts outside the CDR3, is KAGVTQTPRYLIKTRGQQVTLSCSPISGHRSVSWYQQTPGQGLQFLFEYFSETQRNKGNFPGRFSGRQFSNSRSEMNVSTLELGDSALYLCASRVRTEANTGELFFGEGSRLTVL.